The TCR beta chain under discussion was sequenced for a study of cytomegalovirus exposure and HLA in healthy donors. Of note for this clone: Its antigen remains unidentified.

Findings and caveats of the study: Within an earlier analysis, most TCR beta V segments proved productive either about 87% or about 30% of the time. A later analysis by the authors found several of the most significant clusters apparently linked to common viral pathogens. Sequence variants that were highly shared formed a cluster that was likely a sequencing artifact. A few CMV-associated chains were confirmed in vitro to be specific for CMV antigens.

13 Jbeta primers and 60 Vbeta primers were used for the PCR. Assay: immunoSEQ multiplex PCR; the TCRdb copy retains only in-frame clones and omits some. Its clone listing holds around 130,000 clones. This CDR3 contains 16 residues. Per germline, CDR1 SGHDT and CDR2 YYEEEE. J was trimmed by 3 bases and V by 3 bases; bases with no gene match: 5. This clonotype was obtained from a woman aged 40-49 years in good health and CMV-seronegative. This chain uses TRBV5-6 with TRBJ2-3; 12 bases line up with TRBD2. The source material was PBMCs. Here the CDR3 DNA reads TGTGCCAGCAGCTGGATGACTAGCGGGGGAACAGATACGCAGTATTTT. Translated, it gives CASSWMTSGGTDTQYF.